The 26 T cell receptor beta chains presented below share a single source sample, sequenced in a study of T-cell reconstitution after alpha-beta-depleted transplantation in children. During its preparation, the TCRbeta library received unique molecular identifiers. TCRdb redid the calling of the PCR reads with MiXCR, one entry per CDR3 protein. The data contain more than 300,000 distinct CDR3 sequences, about a sixth of them seen just once; the ten biggest clones take up about 41%. Sequences were derived from PBMCs, mostly from graft donor cells, sampled 360 days after TCRalphabeta/CD19-depleted stem cell transplant. These receptors all stem from a male patient between 2 and 15 years old who had a stem cell transplant for acute lymphoblastic leukemia, so the T cells may come from the graft donor.

There are a few counts of this clonotype. The V call is TRBV7-6, the J call TRBJ2-3; TRBD2 matches 10 bases. The germline V gene has CDR1 SGHVS and CDR2 FNYEAQ. J was trimmed by 1 base and V by 4 bases; bases with no gene match: 8. The CDR3 spans 17 residues. The CDR3 loop reads CASSWTPAGGGTDTQYF. CDR3 bases: TGTGCCAGCAGCTGGACGCCAGCGGGAGGGGGCACAGATACGCAGTATTTT.

This clonotype was picked up a small number of times. This rearrangement joins TRBV20-1 to TRBJ2-2, with 8 nucleotides matching TRBD2. Germline lookup yields CDR1 DFQATT and CDR2 SNEGSKA (reference sequence). The CDR3 contains 13 residues. Trimming removed 7 bases from V and 7 bases from J; junction bases left unmatched: 8. This CDR3 reads CSVDSGIVGELFF. CDR3 nucleotide sequence: TGCAGTGTTGATAGCGGGATAGTCGGGGAGCTGTTTTTT.

The genes are TRBV4-2 and TRBJ1-4, with D possibly matching TRBD1 (6 bases). The germline V gene has CDR1 LGHNA and CDR2 YNFKEQ. Trimming cost V 0 bases and J 5 bases, with 19 bases left between them. CDR3 size: 18 residues. This CDR3 reads CASSQDGPSRGRNEKLFF. DNA of the CDR3: TGTGCCAGCAGCCAAGATGGCCCCTCCAGGGGCAGAAATGAAAAACTGTTTTTT.

This chain links TRBV12-3 or TRBV12-4 with TRBJ2-3; the D gene is possibly TRBD2 (5 bases). The CDR3 consists of 11 residues. The V and J ends lost 7 bases and 4 bases respectively, with 6 bases between them. The CDR3 region has the DNA TGTGCCAGCATGCGGGCAGATACGCAGTATTTT. This codes for CASMRADTQYF.

This sequence joins TRBV4-1 and TRBJ2-2, with unresolved D. Germline lookup yields CDR1 MGHRA and CDR2 YSYEKL. V lost 3 bases, J lost 5 bases, and 4 bases lay in between. CDR3 size: 12 residues. CDR3 nucleotide sequence: TGCGCCAGCAGCCAGGCTACCGGGGAGCTGTTTTTT. Translated: CASSQATGELFF.

This clonotype has just a few counts. The chain employs TRBV28 and TRBJ2-2; D remains ambiguous. CDR1 is MDHEN and CDR2 is SYDVKM in the germline V gene. Trimming stripped 3 bases from V and 1 base from J, with 6 bases between. The CDR3 is made up of 14 amino acids. The CDR3 region is CASSLQGNTGELFF. For the CDR3, the DNA is TGTGCCAGCAGTTTGCAAGGGAACACCGGGGAGCTGTTTTTT.

This clonotype was seen only a few times. The chain couples TRBV5-1 to TRBJ1-1, with 8 positions matching TRBD1. Trimming at V came to 3 bases and at J to 3 bases, leaving 7 bases not matched to a gene. The CDR3 has 15 residues. Germline-derived CDR1 and CDR2 are SGHRS and YFSETQ. CDR3 amino acids: CASSWGTGRDTEAFF. CDR3 nucleotide sequence: TGCGCCAGCAGCTGGGGGACAGGAAGGGACACTGAAGCTTTCTTT.

This clonotype has just one count. The V and J genes are TRBV4-1 and TRBJ1-3, with 7 bases that match TRBD1. This CDR3 has 17 amino acids. The germline V gene has CDR1 MGHRA and CDR2 YSYEKL. After removal of 5 bases from V and 2 bases from J, the junction contained 12 bases not matched to a gene. DNA for the CDR3: TGCGCCAGCAGCTGGCGGGACAGTCAAAATCCTGGAAACACCATATATTTT. Residues: CASSWRDSQNPGNTIYF.

This clonotype has only a few counts. The rearrangement links TRBV20-1 to TRBJ2-7, with D unclear. Germline assignment: CDR1 DFQATT and CDR2 SNEGSKA (reference sequence). This CDR3 contains 15 residues. V lost 0 bases, J lost 2 bases, and 14 bases lay in between. In DNA form, the CDR3 reads TGCAGTGCTAGAGATCGTCGGAAGTCACCCTACGAGCAGTACTTC. Protein: CSARDRRKSPYEQYF.

The genes are TRBV7-9 and TRBJ2-7; maybe TRBD1 (6 bases). Trimming removed 0 bases from V and 2 bases from J, with 8 bases in between. CDR1 and CDR2 (germline): SEHNR, FQNEAQ (reference sequence). The CDR3 runs 14 residues. This CDR3 reads CASSLARDTYEQYF. The DNA of the CDR3 is TGTGCCAGCAGCTTAGCCCGGGACACCTACGAGCAGTACTTC.

This chain joins TRBV5-6 and TRBJ2-5, with unresolved D. The ends were cut back, 1 base at V and 1 base at J, with 5 bases in the middle. The CDR3 runs 13 residues. CDR1 is SGHDT, CDR2 YYEEEE, per germline. This CDR3 reads CASSLFGQETQYF. CDR3 coding DNA: TGTGCCAGCAGCTTGTTTGGCCAAGAGACCCAGTACTTC.

The rearrangement uses TRBV9 and TRBJ2-1, with 10 bases lining up with TRBD2. V lost 0 bases to trimming and J lost 5 bases; unmatched junction nucleotides: 8. Germline CDR1 reads SGDLS; CDR2 reads YYNGEE. CDR3 size: 17 residues. In DNA, the CDR3 is TGTGCCAGCAGCGTAGGTAGCGGGAGGCTATCCGACAATGAGCAGTTCTTC. Protein product: CASSVGSGRLSDNEQFF.

V gene TRBV4-2 combines with J gene TRBJ2-7, with D maybe TRBD2 (5 bases). Germline assignment: CDR1 LGHNA and CDR2 YNFKEQ. V shed 0 bases and J shed 0 bases, with 9 bases lying between them. This CDR3 has 15 amino acids. CDR3 coding DNA: TGTGCCAGCAGCCAAGATCGGGGATTCTCCTACGAGCAGTACTTC. Its protein product is CASSQDRGFSYEQYF.

This clonotype was recorded a few times. CDR3 DNA sequence: TGCGCCAGCAGCCAAGAAAAGGCAGGATACGAGCAGTACTTC. Translation: CASSQEKAGYEQYF. This sequence joins TRBV4-3 and TRBJ2-7; no reliable D call. This CDR3 comprises 14 residues. Germline-derived CDR1 and CDR2 are LGHNA and YSLEER. Trimming removed 0 bases at V and 4 bases at J, with 10 bases between.

This clonotype came up a few times. This sequence joins TRBV5-6 and TRBJ2-1; D tentatively reads TRBD1 or TRBD2 (6 bases each). V was trimmed by 1 base and J by 5 bases, leaving 13 bases between them. Germline values: CDR1 SGHDT, CDR2 YYEEEE. The CDR3 extends over 15 amino acids. This CDR3 is CASSLSAGEDNEQFF. The DNA of the CDR3 is TGTGCCAGCAGCTTGTCGGCAGGGGAGGACAATGAGCAGTTCTTC.

This clonotype was picked up many times. J is TRBJ2-2 and V is TRBV6-5, with no clear D. This CDR3 region has 12 residues. V lost 6 bases and J 6 bases, leaving 8 bases between the germline ends. CDR1 and CDR2 from the germline V gene are MNHEY and SVGAGI. The CDR3 DNA reads TGTGCCAGCAGAAGGGCGTCCGGGGAGCTGTTTTTT. Amino acids: CASRRASGELFF.

The table lists this clonotype with a few counts. The J gene is TRBJ2-3, the V gene TRBV12-3 or TRBV12-4; TRBD1 is a possible D gene (5 bases). Between the trimmed V and J ends, which lost 0 bases and 0 bases, there was a span of 7 bases. This CDR3 has 15 amino acids. CDR3 nucleotide sequence: TGTGCCAGCAGTTTAGCGACAGCTAGCACAGATACGCAGTATTTT. Residues: CASSLATASTDTQYF.

This clonotype was counted between two and nine times. This chain joins TRBV6-2 or TRBV6-3 and TRBJ2-5, with 7 bases fitting TRBD2. The V and J ends lost 2 bases and 3 bases, in that order; junction bases with no gene match: 6. This CDR3 has 15 residues. The germline gives CDR1 MNHEY, CDR2 SVGEGT. The CDR3 loop reads CASSYLFAGEETQYF. For the CDR3, the DNA is TGTGCCAGCAGTTACCTCTTCGCGGGAGAAGAGACCCAGTACTTC.

This clonotype was observed a few times. J is TRBJ1-2 and V is TRBV5-6, with D tentatively TRBD1 (5 bases). CDR1 SGHDT and CDR2 YYEEEE come from the germline V gene. Deletions cut 8 bases from V and 8 bases from J, with 19 bases between. The CDR3 is made up of 13 amino acids. In DNA form, the CDR3 reads TGTGCCAGTGGAAGGGGACTTCCGATAGGCTACACCTTC. Translation: CASGRGLPIGYTF.

The chain combines TRBV5-5 with TRBJ2-5; tentative D call: TRBD2 (5 bases). Trimming took off 1 base at V and 5 bases at J, with 15 bases between the two ends. This CDR3 region has 15 residues. Germline V gives CDR1 SGHKS, CDR2 YYEKEE (reference sequence). The CDR3 sequence: CASSLLPSKKETQYF. DNA of the CDR3: TGTGCCAGCAGCTTGTTGCCTAGCAAGAAGGAGACCCAGTACTTC.

A few counts support this clonotype. This chain connects TRBV20-1 to TRBJ1-2, with unresolved D. This CDR3 spans 11 amino acids. Germline values: CDR1 DFQATT, CDR2 SNEGSKA (reference sequence). The V end lost 2 bases, the J end lost 8 bases, and 9 bases lay between the germline ends. The CDR3 region has the DNA TGCAGTGCTAGAACCGGGATGGGCTACACCTTC. This sequence encodes CSARTGMGYTF.

CDR3 residues: CASSPPGQALSGNTIYF. CDR3 bases: TGTGCCAGCTCACCACCCGGACAGGCCCTCTCTGGAAACACCATATATTTT. The chain joins TRBV18 to TRBJ1-3; TRBD1 matches 7 bases. Germline CDR1 reads KGHSH; CDR2 reads LQKENI. CDR3 length: 17 residues. The V and J ends lost 0 bases and 0 bases, in that order; junction bases with no gene match: 5.

The rearrangement joins TRBV7-2 to TRBJ1-4, with TRBD1 identical over 7 bases. The CDR3 has 15 residues. The V gene end was trimmed by 2 bases and the J gene end by 7 bases; junction bases not matched to a gene: 7. Germline V gives CDR1 SGHTA, CDR2 FQGNSA. The CDR3 coding sequence is TGTGCCAGCAGCTTATTCGGGACAGCGACTGAAAAACTGTTTTTT. The encoded protein is CASSLFGTATEKLFF. The variable domain in full, with the rest retrieved from reference TRBV7-2 and TRBJ1-4, is GAGVSQSPSNKVTEKGKDVELRCDPISGHTALYWYRQSLGQGLEFLIYFQGNSAPDKSGLPSDRFSAERTGGSVSTLTIQRTQQEDSAVYLCASSLFGTATEKLFFGSGTQLSVL.

The chain joins TRBV7-8 to TRBJ1-1; TRBD1 agrees at 9 bases. Germline V gene sequence: CDR1 SGHVS, CDR2 FQNEAQ. This CDR3 region has 15 residues. J was trimmed by 4 bases and V by 2 bases; bases with no gene match: 5. The CDR3 loop reads CASSLTGGQLTEAFF. CDR3 bases: TGTGCCAGCAGCTTAACAGGGGGCCAGCTCACTGAAGCTTTCTTT.

The rearrangement links TRBV6-2 or TRBV6-3 to TRBJ2-1, with no clear D. The length of the CDR3 is 12 residues. The V gene's germline CDR1 is MNHEY and CDR2 SVGEGT. Trimming left V 6 bases short and J 4 bases short, with 7 bases between. CDR3 region: CASRCGYNEQFF. The CDR3 region has the DNA TGTGCCAGCAGATGTGGGTACAATGAGCAGTTCTTC.

This clonotype was counted only a few times. V gene TRBV5-1 combines with J gene TRBJ2-7; TRBD1 matches at 9 bases. Germline CDR1 is SGHRS and CDR2 is YFSETQ. The CDR3 consists of 15 residues. V shed 0 bases and J 6 bases; nucleotides not matched to a gene: 7. The CDR3 DNA follows: TGCGCCAGCAGCTTGGCCGGGACAGGGTTCTCCGAGCAGTACTTC. Its protein is CASSLAGTGFSEQYF.